This T cell receptor (beta chain) is from a study of T cell changes during pregnancy in multiple sclerosis. Produced via immunoSEQ multiplex PCR; TCRdb's table is partial and in-frame only. Among around 60,000 clones listed, 96% were seen once. V trimming: 5 bases; J trimming: 2 bases; junction bases outside the gene matches: 9. CDR3 size: 17 residues. Germline V gene sequence: CDR1 LNHDA, CDR2 SQIVND (reference sequence). This TCR was sampled from a female donor with multiple sclerosis, enrolled in a pregnancy study. The sequences come from CD8+ T cells from peripheral blood mononuclear cells, collected after pregnancy. V is TRBV19 and J is TRBJ1-5, with TRBD1 matching 10 bases. CDR3 sequence (DNA): TGTGCCAGTAGTTCGGGACAGGGGAGGATTGGCAATCAGCCCCAGCATTTT. This sequence encodes CASSSGQGRIGNQPQHF.